This T cell receptor beta chain was retrieved from a study of beta chain features in type 1 diabetes. For this clone: Its antigen is currently unknown.

Reverse transcribing all isolated RNA meant expressed TCRB transcripts were sequenced. The repertoire was sequenced with immunoSEQ multiplex PCR; TCRdb's copy has only in-frame clones and lacks some. The sample records around 250,000 clones, 13% to 15% being singletons. The CDR3 spans 15 residues. In germline, CDR1 is LGHNA, CDR2 YNFKEQ. J was trimmed by 10 bases and V by 4 bases; bases with no gene match: 13. Whole-study findings and limits: An over-representation of cells with high TCR expression could result from cDNA sequencing. Any HLA-type effect on TCRB rearrangement remained unresolved here.

Per donor, one heparinised blood draw averaged roughly 110 mL. The sequence was obtained from a woman aged 35 to 49 in good health. The rearrangement joins TRBV4-2 to TRBJ2-1; 7 bases are shared with TRBD2. The sample comprised naive CD4+ T cells from blood. This CDR3 reads CASSPLQRGLEEQFF. In DNA form, the CDR3 reads TGTGCCAGCAGCCCTCTCCAGCGGGGTCTGGAGGAGCAGTTCTTC.